The clone carrying this T cell receptor (beta chain) has just one count. Its antigen is currently unknown. These data come from a study of T cell responses to AZD1222 COVID-19 vaccine. Regarding the study as a whole: Clonal diversity may have been underestimated in mostly white British donors. Only six or seven AZD1222 recipients were seropositive at baseline. Spike-specific TCR depth and breadth grew after two AZD1222 doses.

Clones were read by immunoSEQ multiplex PCR, and TCRdb kept only the in-frame ones, dropping some. The data show some 31,000 clones, roughly 88% seen once. V trimming: 4 bases; J trimming: 0 bases; junction bases outside the gene matches: 10. Per germline, CDR1 SGHNT and CDR2 YYREEE (reference sequence). This CDR3 has 16 amino acids. Pooled in the analysis were second doses at about 4 or about 12 weeks. This sequence was found in an adult who received the AZD1222 COVID-19 vaccine. The chain uses TRBV5-4 and TRBJ2-7, with 7 bases fitting TRBD1. The sample in question was peripheral blood, obtained 28 days after the second AZD1222 dose. CDR3 in DNA: TGTGCCAGCAGCGCGCCGGCCGCAGGGGGCTCCTACGAGCAGTACTTC. This translates into CASSAPAAGGSYEQYF.